This passage covers 21 T cell receptor beta chains from one sample sequenced in a study of T cells after yellow fever vaccination. Each CDR3 protein is one row after TCRdb ran MiXCR on the 5' RACE reads. The data contain 610,000 or so distinct CDR3 sequences, roughly an eighth of them singletons. The sequenced sample was PBMCs, obtained on the day of the yellow fever booster vaccination. Receptors were obtained from a man aged 25-45 years who received the YFV17D yellow fever vaccine.

The chain combines TRBV20-1 with TRBJ2-3; 9 bases line up with TRBD2. Germline V gene lookup returns CDR1 DFQATT and CDR2 SNEGSKA (reference sequence). This CDR3 has 17 amino acids. With V trimmed by 6 bases and J by 4 bases, 17 bases remained unmatched. The CDR3 DNA is TGCAGTGCCTCGCCCTTCTCTAGCGGGACTGGGGCAGATACGCAGTATTTT. Translating it yields CSASPFSSGTGADTQYF.

The chain joins TRBV9 to TRBJ2-3; D gene uncertain. Germline values: CDR1 SGDLS, CDR2 YYNGEE. CDR3 size: 15 residues. The V end was cut by 2 bases, the J end by 3 bases, with 13 bases between. Here the CDR3 DNA reads TGTGCCAGCAGCGTCCAAATAGCTGAAACAGATACGCAGTATTTT. It is translated as CASSVQIAETDTQYF.

A remark on this clonotype: Since no conserved phenylalanine or tryptophan closes the CDR3, a read error is the likely cause. The V and J genes are TRBV20-1 and TRBJ2-6; D is uncertain. The CDR3 sequence is 15 residues long. CDR1 and CDR2 from the germline V gene are DFQATT and SNEGSKA (reference sequence). V was cut by 6 bases and J by 0 bases, with 12 bases left in between. CDR3 region: CSATPRISGANVLTL. The CDR3 DNA sequence: TGCAGTGCCACCCCACGGATCTCTGGGGCCAACGTCCTGACTTTA.

The sample holds many counts of this clonotype. The chain has TRBV5-1 and TRBJ1-5, with 7 bases aligning to TRBD1. The germline gives CDR1 SGHRS, CDR2 YFSETQ. V lost 3 bases, J lost 3 bases, and 3 bases stayed unmatched. The CDR3 has 14 residues. The CDR3 is CASSSGQLNQPQHF. CDR3 sequence (DNA): TGCGCCAGCAGCTCGGGACAGCTCAATCAGCCCCAGCATTTT.

This clonotype has more than one count but fewer than ten. The chain combines TRBV27 with TRBJ2-1, with D maybe TRBD2 (6 bases). Germline CDR1 MNHEY, CDR2 SMNVEV (reference sequence). This CDR3 has 16 amino acids. Trimming removed 0 bases from V and 2 bases from J, with 11 bases in between. CDR3 region: CASSLSGGIPYNEQFF. DNA for the CDR3: TGTGCCAGCAGTTTATCAGGCGGGATCCCCTACAATGAGCAGTTCTTC.

This clonotype was detected a few times. The chain uses TRBV20-1 and TRBJ1-1; TRBD1 matches 7 bases. Germline lookup yields CDR1 DFQATT and CDR2 SNEGSKA (reference sequence). J was trimmed by 5 bases and V by 3 bases; bases with no gene match: 6. The CDR3 length is 13 residues. The CDR3 spells CSARIGGRTEAFF. CDR3 nucleotides: TGCAGTGCTAGGATAGGGGGCCGAACTGAAGCTTTCTTT.

This chain joins TRBV28 and TRBJ2-1, with D unresolved. The CDR3 is made up of 13 amino acids. V was clipped by 6 bases and J by 6 bases, with 12 bases between them. Germline values: CDR1 MDHEN, CDR2 SYDVKM. DNA for the CDR3: TGTGCCAGCAGGGGGATCCCGATCAATGAGCAGTTCTTC. It encodes CASRGIPINEQFF.

This clonotype was seen more than once but under ten times. The chain uses TRBV20-1 and TRBJ2-1, with 7 bases matching TRBD2. CDR1 is DFQATT, CDR2 SNEGSKA, per germline (reference sequence). V shed 2 bases, J shed 7 bases, and the junction held 5 bases outside the gene matches. The CDR3 sequence is 13 residues long. The CDR3 sequence: CSARRRERNEQFF. As DNA, the CDR3 is TGCAGTGCTAGACGGCGGGAGCGGAATGAGCAGTTCTTC.

In its sample, this clonotype was seen a few times. The chain recombines TRBV20-1 with TRBJ2-2; D may be TRBD2 (6 bases). This CDR3 is built from 15 residues. Germline CDR1 DFQATT, CDR2 SNEGSKA (reference sequence). V gave up 6 bases and J gave up 3 bases, with 17 bases separating them. The CDR3 reads CSAPAGWGDTGELFF. The CDR3, as DNA: TGCAGTGCCCCCGCGGGGTGGGGGGACACCGGGGAGCTGTTTTTT.

This clonotype appeared many times. The chain joins TRBV28 to TRBJ2-4; possible D gene TRBD2, 7 bases. Germline-derived CDR1 and CDR2 are MDHEN and SYDVKM. The CDR3 totals 16 residues. The ends were cut back, 5 bases at V and 5 bases at J, with 19 bases in the middle. CDR3 loop: CASSVPRGRGENIQYF. DNA for the CDR3: TGTGCCAGCAGTGTCCCCCGGGGGAGGGGGGAAAACATTCAGTACTTC.

This clonotype was observed a few times. The V gene is TRBV21-1, the J gene TRBJ2-7; TRBD1 is the table's D call, not checked against the DNA. TRBV21-1 is an annotated pseudogene. This CDR3 region has 15 residues. CDR3 sequence (DNA): TGTGCCAGCAGCAAAGTTGTGGCAGGGTTGGGCGAGCAGTACTTC. Its protein is CASSKVVAGLGEQYF.

This clonotype was detected only a few times. The V gene is TRBV6-1, the J gene TRBJ2-7; 7 bases fit TRBD2. Trimming cost V 6 bases and J 6 bases; bases outside gene matches: 20. The germline V gene encodes CDR1 MNHNS and CDR2 SASEGT. The CDR3 consists of 17 residues. This CDR3 is CASSRRWDSGHSVEQYF. CDR3 in DNA: TGTGCCAGCAGCCGCAGATGGGATAGCGGGCACTCGGTCGAGCAGTACTTC.

This rearrangement joins TRBV25-1 to TRBJ2-7, with 9 nucleotides matching TRBD1. V trimming: 8 bases; J trimming: 5 bases; junction bases outside the gene matches: 10. The CDR3 runs to 14 residues. The V gene's germline CDR1 is MGHDK and CDR2 SYGVNS. The CDR3 reads CASYGTGRSNEQYF. The CDR3 DNA follows: TGTGCCAGCTACGGGACAGGGCGTTCTAACGAGCAGTACTTC.

This clonotype was seen at least ten times. The chain is built from TRBV7-2 and TRBJ2-5; D is uncertain. Germline values: CDR1 SGHTA, CDR2 FQGNSA. Trimming left V 3 bases short and J 3 bases short, with 8 bases between. This CDR3 region has 13 residues. The CDR3 sequence is CASSFSAKETQYF. The DNA for the CDR3 is TGTGCCAGCAGCTTCTCGGCCAAAGAGACCCAGTACTTC.

V and J are TRBV28 and TRBJ2-1; D is possibly TRBD1 (6 bases). The CDR3 is 16 amino acids. Trimming took off 5 bases at V and 0 bases at J, with 14 bases between the two ends. The germline V gene encodes CDR1 MDHEN and CDR2 SYDVKM. The CDR3 sequence: CASSAPGQSSYNEQFF. The CDR3 DNA sequence: TGTGCCAGCAGTGCCCCTGGACAGAGCTCCTACAATGAGCAGTTCTTC. Variable domain in full (rest from reference TRBV28 and TRBJ2-1): DVKVTQSSRYLVKRTGEKVFLECVQDMDHENMFWYRQDPGLGLRLIYFSYDVKMKEKGDIPEGYSVSREKKERFSLILESASTNQTSMYLCASSAPGQSSYNEQFFGPGTRLTVL.

The J gene is TRBJ2-3, the V gene TRBV4-2; D is undetermined. Trimming stripped 0 bases from V and 1 base from J, with 8 bases between. The CDR3 is 15 residues long. Germline V gives CDR1 LGHNA, CDR2 YNFKEQ. This CDR3 is CASSQDVQGTDTQYF. The DNA for the CDR3 is TGTGCCAGCAGCCAAGATGTCCAGGGCACAGATACGCAGTATTTT.

The table lists this clonotype with a few counts. This rearrangement joins TRBV20-1 to TRBJ2-7; 9 bases match TRBD2. Germline assignment: CDR1 DFQATT and CDR2 SNEGSKA (reference sequence). The CDR3 runs 16 residues. Trimming at V came to 2 bases and at J to 6 bases, leaving 14 bases not matched to a gene. CDR3 amino acids: CSARSPAGGPISEQYF. DNA for the CDR3: TGCAGTGCTAGATCGCCAGCGGGAGGCCCTATTAGCGAGCAGTACTTC.

This clonotype was counted only a few times. V and J are TRBV9 and TRBJ1-6; TRBD1 matches 8 bases. The CDR3 is 15 amino acids. The germline gives CDR1 SGDLS, CDR2 YYNGEE. Trimming removed 4 bases from V and 7 bases from J; junction bases left unmatched: 7. The CDR3 loop is CASSFRTGQNSPLHF. The DNA of the CDR3 is TGTGCCAGCAGCTTTCGGACAGGGCAAAATTCACCCCTCCACTTT.

V gene TRBV7-9 combines with J gene TRBJ2-5; D gene ambiguous. CDR3 length: 13 residues. Trimming shortened V by 7 bases and J by 5 bases, and 14 bases separated the two germline ends. CDR1 and CDR2 from the germline V gene are SEHNR and FQNEAQ (reference sequence). The CDR3 here is CASTPKLRETQYF. The CDR3 region has the DNA TGTGCCAGCACCCCTAAACTCCGTGAGACCCAGTACTTC.

V usage is TRBV11-2 and J usage is TRBJ1-1, with D maybe TRBD1 (5 bases). Germline assignment: CDR1 SGHAT and CDR2 FQNNGV. This CDR3 is 15 amino acids long. Trimming took off 4 bases at V and 1 base at J, with 13 bases between the two ends. Here the CDR3 reads CASSSLIQGNTEAFF. DNA for the CDR3: TGTGCCAGCAGCTCCCTAATTCAGGGGAACACTGAAGCTTTCTTT.

There are a few counts of this clonotype. The chain employs TRBV3-1 and TRBJ2-7, with unresolved D. CDR3 length: 13 amino acids. Trimming pared 2 bases from V and 4 bases from J, leaving 9 bases between. Germline V gene lookup returns CDR1 LGHDT and CDR2 YNNKEL (reference sequence). CDR3 nucleotide sequence: TGTGCCAGCAGCCAAAGGTCCATGTACGAGCAGTACTTC. Its protein product is CASSQRSMYEQYF.